The 21 T cell receptor beta chains listed next were all sequenced from one sample in a study of shared clonotypes between healthy human individuals. The table came from immunoSEQ multiplex PCR; TCRdb's copy has only in-frame clones and leaves some out. The sample lists approximately 110,000 clones, 67% occurring once. Sequences were obtained from memory CD8+ T cells sorted from blood. Subset here: CD45RO+ cells pooled with CCR7-negative TemRA cells. These receptors were obtained from a woman aged 25 to 39 in good health.

This clone has just a few counts. The chain combines TRBV27 with TRBJ1-1, with D possibly matching TRBD1 (5 bases). The ends were cut back, 3 bases at V and 4 bases at J, with 12 bases in the middle. Germline-derived CDR1 and CDR2 are MNHEY and SMNVEV (reference sequence). The CDR3 totals 14 residues. The chain's CDR3 is CASSFFRGGTEAFF. The CDR3 nucleotides read TGTGCCAGCAGTTTTTTTAGGGGAGGCACTGAAGCTTTCTTT.

This clone was observed a few times. The chain joins TRBV29-1 to TRBJ2-7; 11 nucleotides align to TRBD2. Germline V gene sequence: CDR1 SQVTM, CDR2 ANQGSEA. The CDR3 loop spans 14 amino acids. The trim removed 2 bases at V and 3 bases at J, leaving 3 bases unmatched. As DNA, the CDR3 is TGCAGCGTTGAAAGCACTAGCGGGGGCTACGAGCAGTACTTC. This codes for CSVESTSGGYEQYF.

This clone was seen only a few times. The CDR3 nucleotides read TGCGCCAGCAGCTCCTTCGGGGGAGATGGCACTGAAGCTTTCTTT. It encodes CASSSFGGDGTEAFF. This chain connects TRBV5-1 to TRBJ1-1; D is perhaps TRBD1 (5 bases). Germline CDR1 reads SGHRS; CDR2 reads YFSETQ. The CDR3 totals 15 residues. Trimming pared 3 bases from V and 4 bases from J, leaving 16 bases between.

The chain is built from TRBV28 and TRBJ1-3; the D gene is possibly TRBD1 (5 bases). With 5 bases removed from V and 3 bases from J, the gap between germline ends came to 26 bases. Germline CDR1 and CDR2: MDHEN and SYDVKM. This CDR3 is 19 amino acids long. The CDR3 nucleotides are TGTGCCAGCAGTCTCGCCGGATCCTACAGGCAGCTGAGTGGAAACACCATATATTTT. It yields the protein CASSLAGSYRQLSGNTIYF. The complete variable domain, with remaining parts taken from reference TRBV28 and TRBJ1-3, reads DVKVTQSSRYLVKRTGEKVFLECVQDMDHENMFWYRQDPGLGLRLIYFSYDVKMKEKGDIPEGYSVSREKKERFSLILESASTNQTSMYLCASSLAGSYRQLSGNTIYFGEGSWLTVV.

This clone occurred a few times. Additional DNA sequences in this sample encode the identical CDR3. This chain uses TRBV4-2 with TRBJ1-1; D ambiguous. Germline V gene data show CDR1 as LGHNA and CDR2 as YNFKEQ. Trimming shortened V by 5 bases and J by 1 base, and 8 bases separated the two germline ends. The CDR3 is 13 amino acids. The CDR3 spells CASSLTSNTEAFF. CDR3 coding DNA: TGTGCCAGCAGCTTAACATCGAACACTGAAGCTTTCTTT.

A single count supports this clone. The gene calls are TRBV4-1 and TRBJ2-1, with 9 bases matching TRBD1. The ends lost 5 bases at V and 3 bases at J; junction bases unmatched: 8. Looked up from germline, CDR1 is MGHRA and CDR2 is YSYEKL. The CDR3 extends over 16 amino acids. CDR3 in DNA: TGCGCCAGCAGCAGACCGGGACAGGGATACTACAATGAGCAGTTCTTC. Translation: CASSRPGQGYYNEQFF.

The gene calls are TRBV27 and TRBJ2-7; TRBD2 matches 13 bases. The CDR3 runs to 17 residues. V was clipped by 4 bases and J by 4 bases; unmatched bases: 10. Germline-derived CDR1 and CDR2 are MNHEY and SMNVEV (reference sequence). The CDR3 sequence: CASSSGLAGSPQYEQYF. CDR3 DNA: TGTGCCAGCAGTTCGGGACTAGCGGGATCCCCACAATACGAGCAGTACTTC.

The chain couples TRBV5-1 to TRBJ2-1, with 9 positions matching TRBD1. CDR1 SGHRS and CDR2 YFSETQ come from the germline V gene. After removal of 2 bases from V and 5 bases from J, the junction contained 5 bases not matched to a gene. The CDR3 extends over 15 amino acids. CDR3 DNA sequence: TGCGCCAGCAGCTTAGACAGGGGGGGACACAATGAGCAGTTCTTC. This sequence encodes CASSLDRGGHNEQFF.

The gene calls are TRBV7-2 and TRBJ1-2; D remains ambiguous. Germline values: CDR1 SGHTA, CDR2 FQGNSA. The CDR3 sequence is 16 residues long. V lost 4 bases and J lost 4, with 19 bases in between. The chain's CDR3 is CASSWATGGLAYGYTF. DNA for the CDR3: TGTGCCAGCAGCTGGGCCACGGGAGGGTTAGCCTATGGCTACACCTTC.

The chain has TRBV11-2 and TRBJ2-2; 12 bases are shared with TRBD2. The CDR3 runs 15 residues. Germline assignment: CDR1 SGHAT and CDR2 FQNNGV. Trimming cost V 5 bases and J 7 bases; bases outside gene matches: 5. CDR3 nucleotide sequence: TGTGCCAGCAGCACACTAGCGGGAGGTATCGGGGAGCTGTTTTTT. Amino acid sequence: CASSTLAGGIGELFF.

This clone showed up just a few times. J is TRBJ1-1 and V is TRBV5-1, with a tentative D call TRBD1 (5 bases). The CDR3 has 17 amino acids. Trimming cost V 0 bases and J 0 bases, with 15 bases left between them. Germline CDR1 and CDR2: SGHRS and YFSETQ. The CDR3 sequence: CASSLAVGRGMNTEAFF. The DNA of the CDR3 is TGCGCCAGCAGCTTGGCCGTGGGGAGGGGTATGAACACTGAAGCTTTCTTT.

The gene calls are TRBV19 and TRBJ2-2; unclear D gene. V dropped 3 bases and J dropped 6 bases, with 8 bases sitting between them. This CDR3 region has 13 residues. The germline CDR1 and CDR2 sequences are LNHDA and SQIVND (reference sequence). In DNA form, the CDR3 reads TGTGCCAGTAGTATTTGGCAGGCCGGGGAGCTGTTTTTT. Protein sequence: CASSIWQAGELFF.

The chain joins TRBV5-4 to TRBJ2-7, with TRBD2 matching over 7 bases. V lost 4 bases to trimming and J lost 3 bases; unmatched junction nucleotides: 7. Germline V gene sequence: CDR1 SGHNT, CDR2 YYREEE (reference sequence). The CDR3 consists of 14 residues. The CDR3 region has the DNA TGTGCCAGCAGCCCCTGGCTAGCGGACTACGAGCAGTACTTC. Protein: CASSPWLADYEQYF.

With regard to this clone: This sample also contains other DNA sequences that code for the same CDR3. The chain joins TRBV14 to TRBJ2-7, with D perhaps TRBD2 (5 bases). The CDR3 runs to 15 residues. Germline CDR1 and CDR2: SGHDN and FVKESK. The V gene lost 0 bases and the J gene lost 0 bases, with 9 bases spanning the gap. CDR3 coding DNA: TGTGCCAGCAGCCAAGAGGAGGCAAGCTCCTACGAGCAGTACTTC. Its translation is CASSQEEASSYEQYF.

This clone was counted a single time. This chain connects TRBV27 to TRBJ2-1, with TRBD2 matching 7 bases. Germline V gene data show CDR1 as MNHEY and CDR2 as SMNVEV (reference sequence). V shed 4 bases and J 5 bases; nucleotides not matched to a gene: 5. The CDR3 runs to 14 residues. The CDR3 sequence: CASSSWGGDNEQFF. CDR3 DNA sequence: TGTGCCAGCAGTTCCTGGGGGGGAGACAATGAGCAGTTCTTC.

This CDR3 reads CASSLTGPEADNEQFF. CDR3 coding DNA: TGTGCCAGTAGTCTAACGGGACCCGAAGCCGACAATGAGCAGTTCTTC. This chain connects TRBV19 to TRBJ2-1; the D gene could be TRBD1 or TRBD2 (5 bases each). This CDR3 region has 16 residues. Germline V gene lookup returns CDR1 LNHDA and CDR2 SQIVND (reference sequence). V dropped 5 bases and J dropped 5 bases, with 19 bases sitting between them.

This chain links TRBV6-1 with TRBJ1-5, with 8 bases matching TRBD1. J gave up 2 bases and V 5 bases, and 5 bases lay outside the gene matches. The length of the CDR3 is 15 residues. CDR1 and CDR2 from the germline V gene are MNHNS and SASEGT. The chain's CDR3 is CASSLQGEGNQPQHF. The CDR3 region has the DNA TGTGCCAGCAGTTTACAGGGGGAGGGCAATCAGCCCCAGCATTTT.

Concerning this clone itself: Other DNA sequences within the sample encode an identical CDR3. The chain links TRBV6-1 to TRBJ2-7, with 9 positions matching TRBD2. CDR1 and CDR2 from the germline V gene are MNHNS and SASEGT. The CDR3 has 15 amino acids. After removal of 6 bases from V and 0 bases from J, the junction contained 6 bases not matched to a gene. CDR3 in DNA: TGTGCCAGCAGGGAGACTAGCGGATACTCCTACGAGCAGTACTTC. It specifies CASRETSGYSYEQYF.

This clone was picked up a small number of times. The CDR3 end shows no conserved phenylalanine or tryptophan, and so a read error is likely. The limits of the CDR3 on the DNA are not certain, so only TCRdb's listed CDR3 is given. V is TRBV6-5 and J is TRBJ1-3; TRBD1 is the table's D call and was not checked against the DNA. The CDR3 spans 8 amino acids, including both terminal residues. In germline, CDR1 is MNHEY, CDR2 SVGAGI. The CDR3: CASTGPKL.

A word on this clone: Other DNA sequences from this sample encode an identical CDR3 as well. V usage is TRBV2 and J usage is TRBJ1-2; D call uncertain. Trimming stripped 2 bases from V and 0 bases from J, with 7 bases between. CDR1 SNHLY and CDR2 FYNNEI come from the germline V gene. The CDR3 is 14 amino acids. The CDR3 region has the DNA TGTGCCAGCAGTGAAAGAGGCCCTAACTATGGCTACACCTTC. This translates into CASSERGPNYGYTF.

Ten or more counts support this clone. The same CDR3 arises from other DNA sequences in this sample as well. The chain carries TRBV27 and TRBJ2-7; 11 bases map to TRBD2. The CDR3 sequence is 15 residues long. V shed 0 bases and J 4 bases; nucleotides not matched to a gene: 2. Germline CDR1 MNHEY, CDR2 SMNVEV (reference sequence). The chain's CDR3 is CASSLSASGRYEQYF. CDR3 coding DNA: TGTGCCAGCAGTTTATCTGCTAGCGGGAGGTACGAGCAGTACTTC.